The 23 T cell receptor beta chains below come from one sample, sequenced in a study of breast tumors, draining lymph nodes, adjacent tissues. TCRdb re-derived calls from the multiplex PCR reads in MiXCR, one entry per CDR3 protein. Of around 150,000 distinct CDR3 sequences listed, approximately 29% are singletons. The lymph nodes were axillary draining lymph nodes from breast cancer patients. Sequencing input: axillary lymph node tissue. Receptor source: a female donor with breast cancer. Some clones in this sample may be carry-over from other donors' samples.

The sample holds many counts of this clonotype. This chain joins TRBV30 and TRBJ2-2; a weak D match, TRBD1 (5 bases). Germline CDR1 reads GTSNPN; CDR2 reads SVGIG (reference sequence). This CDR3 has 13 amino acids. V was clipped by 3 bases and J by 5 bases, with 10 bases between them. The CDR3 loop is CAWRGQRTGELFF. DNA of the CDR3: TGTGCCTGGAGGGGGCAGAGGACCGGGGAGCTGTTTTTT.

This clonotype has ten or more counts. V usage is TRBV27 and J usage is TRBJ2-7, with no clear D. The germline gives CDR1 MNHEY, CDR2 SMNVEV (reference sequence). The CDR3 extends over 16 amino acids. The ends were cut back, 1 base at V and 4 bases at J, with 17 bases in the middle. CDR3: CASSLCVRWEGYEQYV. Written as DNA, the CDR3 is TGTGCCAGCAGTTTATGTGTCCGGTGGGAAGGGTACGAGCAGTACGTC.

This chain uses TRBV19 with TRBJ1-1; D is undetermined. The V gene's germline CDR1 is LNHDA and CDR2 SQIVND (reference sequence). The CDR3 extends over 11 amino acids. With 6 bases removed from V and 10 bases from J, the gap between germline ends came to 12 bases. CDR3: CASRAGIGAFF. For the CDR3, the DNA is TGTGCCAGTAGGGCCGGAATAGGAGCTTTCTTT.

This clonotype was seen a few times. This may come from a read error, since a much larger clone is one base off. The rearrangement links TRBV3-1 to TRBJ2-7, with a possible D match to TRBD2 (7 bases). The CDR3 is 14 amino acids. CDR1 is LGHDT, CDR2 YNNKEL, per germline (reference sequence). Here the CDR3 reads CVSSQVGGGYEQYF. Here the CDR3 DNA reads TGTGTCAGCAGCCAAGTAGGGGGGGGGTACGAGCAGTACTTC.

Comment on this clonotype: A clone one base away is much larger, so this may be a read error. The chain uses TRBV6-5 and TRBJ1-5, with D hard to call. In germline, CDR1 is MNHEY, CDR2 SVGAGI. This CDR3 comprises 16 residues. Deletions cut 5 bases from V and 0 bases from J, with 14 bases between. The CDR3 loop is CASSPRVGGSNQPQHF. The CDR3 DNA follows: TGTGCCAGCAGTCCTAGAGTGGGAGGTAGCAATCAGCCCCAGCATTTT.

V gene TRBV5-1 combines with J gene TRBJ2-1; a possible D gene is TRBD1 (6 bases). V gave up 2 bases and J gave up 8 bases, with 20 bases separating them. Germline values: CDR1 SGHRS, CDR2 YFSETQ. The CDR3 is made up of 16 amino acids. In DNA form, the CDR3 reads TGCGCCAGCAGCTTAGATGTGGGAGAGGGGGTGGATGAGCAGTTCTTC. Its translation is CASSLDVGEGVDEQFF.

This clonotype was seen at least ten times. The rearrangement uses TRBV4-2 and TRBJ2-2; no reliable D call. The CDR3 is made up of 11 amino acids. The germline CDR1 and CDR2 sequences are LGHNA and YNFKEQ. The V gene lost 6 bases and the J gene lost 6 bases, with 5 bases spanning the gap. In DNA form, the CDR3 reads TGTGCCAGCAGAACGGCCGGGGAGCTGTTTTTT. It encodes CASRTAGELFF.

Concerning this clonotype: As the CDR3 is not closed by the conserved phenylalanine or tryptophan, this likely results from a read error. CDR3 in amino acids: CASSGRGPGTEAFS. The DNA of the CDR3 is TGTGCCAGCAGTGGCAGGGGGCCCGGCACTGAAGCTTTCTCT. The chain carries TRBV6-1 and TRBJ1-1; TRBD1 matches 8 bases. Germline V CDR1 and CDR2: MNHNS, SASEGT. This CDR3 comprises 14 residues. J was trimmed by 4 bases and V by 4 bases; bases with no gene match: 5.

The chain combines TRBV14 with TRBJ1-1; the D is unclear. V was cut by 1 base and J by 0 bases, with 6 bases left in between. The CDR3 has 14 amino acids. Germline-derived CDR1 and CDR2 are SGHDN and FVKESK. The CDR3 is CASSQAYLNTEAFF. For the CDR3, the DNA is TGTGCCAGCAGCCAAGCGTACCTGAACACTGAAGCTTTCTTT.

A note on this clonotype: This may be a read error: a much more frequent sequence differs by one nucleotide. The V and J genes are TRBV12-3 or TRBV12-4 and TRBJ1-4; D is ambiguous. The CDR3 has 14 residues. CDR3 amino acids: CASSLGGANEELFF. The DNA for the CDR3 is TGTGCCAGCAGTTTAGGGGGAGCTAATGAAGAACTGTTTTTT.

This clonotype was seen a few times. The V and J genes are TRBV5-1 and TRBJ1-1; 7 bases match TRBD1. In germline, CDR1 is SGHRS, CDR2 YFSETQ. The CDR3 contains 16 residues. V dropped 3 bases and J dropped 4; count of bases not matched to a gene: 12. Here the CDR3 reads CASSWAPRGLSTEAFF. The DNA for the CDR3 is TGCGCCAGCAGCTGGGCGCCCAGGGGGTTGAGCACTGAAGCTTTCTTT.

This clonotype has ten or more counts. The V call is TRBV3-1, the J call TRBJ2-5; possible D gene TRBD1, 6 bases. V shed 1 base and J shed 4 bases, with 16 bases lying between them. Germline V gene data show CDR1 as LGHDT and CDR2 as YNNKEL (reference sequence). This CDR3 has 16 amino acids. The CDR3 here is CASSQGNRVLSETQYF. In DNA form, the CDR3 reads TGTGCCAGCAGCCAAGGCAACAGGGTCCTGTCAGAGACCCAGTACTTC.

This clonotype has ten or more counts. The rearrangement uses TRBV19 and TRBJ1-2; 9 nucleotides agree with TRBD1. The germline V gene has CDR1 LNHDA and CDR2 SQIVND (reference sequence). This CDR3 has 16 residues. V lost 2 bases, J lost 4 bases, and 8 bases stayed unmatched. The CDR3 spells CASSISGTGKIYGYTF. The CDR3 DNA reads TGTGCCAGTAGTATATCCGGGACAGGGAAGATCTATGGCTACACCTTC.

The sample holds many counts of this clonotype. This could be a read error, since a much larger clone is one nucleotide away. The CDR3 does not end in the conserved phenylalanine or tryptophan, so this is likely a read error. Here the CDR3 reads CASTTAGTGGSSEQFS. The CDR3 DNA sequence: TGTGCCAGTACCACCGCCGGGACAGGGGGTTCGAGTGAGCAGTTCTCC. The rearrangement links TRBV19 to TRBJ2-1, with 11 bases identical to TRBD1. This CDR3 spans 16 amino acids. J gave up 9 bases and V 7 bases, and 14 bases lay outside the gene matches. The germline V gene encodes CDR1 LNHDA and CDR2 SQIVND (reference sequence).

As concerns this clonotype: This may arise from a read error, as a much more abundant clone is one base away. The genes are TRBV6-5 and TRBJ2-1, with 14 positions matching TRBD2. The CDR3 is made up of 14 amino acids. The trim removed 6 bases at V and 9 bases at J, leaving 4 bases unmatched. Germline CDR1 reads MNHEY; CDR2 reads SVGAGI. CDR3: CASRRLAGGFEQFF. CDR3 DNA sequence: TGTGCCAGCAGACGACTAGCGGGGGGGTTTGAGCAGTTCTTC.

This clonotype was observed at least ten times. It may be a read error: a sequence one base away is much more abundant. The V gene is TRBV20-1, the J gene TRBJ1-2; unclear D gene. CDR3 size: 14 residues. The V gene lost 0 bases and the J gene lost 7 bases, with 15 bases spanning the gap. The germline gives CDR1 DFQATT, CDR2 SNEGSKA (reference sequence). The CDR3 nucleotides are TGCAGTGCTAGAGATAACGGTGTCTCCTCTGGCTACACCTTC. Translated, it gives CSARDNGVSSGYTF.

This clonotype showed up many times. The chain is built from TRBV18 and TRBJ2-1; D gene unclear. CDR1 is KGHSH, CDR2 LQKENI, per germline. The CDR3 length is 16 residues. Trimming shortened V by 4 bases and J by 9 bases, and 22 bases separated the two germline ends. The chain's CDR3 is CASSLWAGRQGIEQFF. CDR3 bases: TGTGCCAGCTCACTATGGGCCGGCCGACAAGGCATTGAGCAGTTCTTC.

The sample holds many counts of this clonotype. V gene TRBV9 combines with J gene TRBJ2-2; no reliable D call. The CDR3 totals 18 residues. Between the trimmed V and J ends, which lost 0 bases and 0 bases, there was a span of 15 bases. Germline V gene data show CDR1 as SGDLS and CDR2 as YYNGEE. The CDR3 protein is CASSVGVGSRTNTGELFF. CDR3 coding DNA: TGTGCCAGCAGCGTAGGGGTTGGCAGCCGAACGAACACCGGGGAGCTGTTTTTT.

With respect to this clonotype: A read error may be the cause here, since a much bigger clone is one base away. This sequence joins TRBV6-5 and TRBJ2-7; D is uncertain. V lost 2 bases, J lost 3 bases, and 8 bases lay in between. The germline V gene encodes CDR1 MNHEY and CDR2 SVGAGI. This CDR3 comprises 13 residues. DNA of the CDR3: TGTGCCAGCAGTTACGGGCGGTACTACGAGCAGTACTTC. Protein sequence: CASSYGRYYEQYF.

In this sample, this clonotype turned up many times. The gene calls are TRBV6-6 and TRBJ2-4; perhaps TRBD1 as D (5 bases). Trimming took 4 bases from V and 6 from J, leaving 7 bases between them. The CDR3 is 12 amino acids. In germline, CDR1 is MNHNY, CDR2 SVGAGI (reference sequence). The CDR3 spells CASSWQGNIQYF. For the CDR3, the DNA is TGTGCCAGCAGTTGGCAGGGAAACATTCAGTACTTC.

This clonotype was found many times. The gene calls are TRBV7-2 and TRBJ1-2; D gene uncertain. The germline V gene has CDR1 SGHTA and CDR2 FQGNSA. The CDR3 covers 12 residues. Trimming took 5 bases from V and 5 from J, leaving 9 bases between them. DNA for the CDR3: TGTGCCAGCAGCCCGCTGGATTATGGCTACACCTTC. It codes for CASSPLDYGYTF.

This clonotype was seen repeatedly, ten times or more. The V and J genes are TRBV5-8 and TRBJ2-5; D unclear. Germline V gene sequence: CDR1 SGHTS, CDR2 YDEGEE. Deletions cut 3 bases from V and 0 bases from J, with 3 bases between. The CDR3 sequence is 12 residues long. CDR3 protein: CASSSNQETQYF. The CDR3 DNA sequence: TGTGCCAGCAGCTCAAACCAAGAGACCCAGTACTTC.

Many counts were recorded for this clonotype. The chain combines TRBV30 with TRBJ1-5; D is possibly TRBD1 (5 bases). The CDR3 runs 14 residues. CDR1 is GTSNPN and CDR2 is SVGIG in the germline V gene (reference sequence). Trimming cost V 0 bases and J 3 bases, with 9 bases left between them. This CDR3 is CAWSVKGTNQPQHF. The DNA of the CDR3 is TGTGCCTGGAGTGTAAAGGGGACCAATCAGCCCCAGCATTTT. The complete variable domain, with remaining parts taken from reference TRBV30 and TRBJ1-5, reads SQTIHQWPATLVQPVGSPLSLECTVEGTSNPNLYWYRQAAGRGLQLLFYSVGIGQISSEVPQNLSASRPQDRQFILSSKKLLLSDSGFYLCAWSVKGTNQPQHFGDGTRLSIL.